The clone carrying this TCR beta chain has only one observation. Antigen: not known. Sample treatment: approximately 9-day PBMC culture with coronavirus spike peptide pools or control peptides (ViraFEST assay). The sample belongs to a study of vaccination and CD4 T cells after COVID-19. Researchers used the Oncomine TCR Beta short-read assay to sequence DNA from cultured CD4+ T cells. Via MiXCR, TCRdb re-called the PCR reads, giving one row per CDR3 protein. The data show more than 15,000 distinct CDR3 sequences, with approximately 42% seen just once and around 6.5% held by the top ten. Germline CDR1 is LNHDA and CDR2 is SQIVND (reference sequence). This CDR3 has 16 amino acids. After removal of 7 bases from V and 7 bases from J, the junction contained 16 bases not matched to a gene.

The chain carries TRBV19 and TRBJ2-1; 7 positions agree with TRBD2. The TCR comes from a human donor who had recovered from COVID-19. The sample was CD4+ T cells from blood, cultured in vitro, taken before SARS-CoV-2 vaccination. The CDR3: CASTTAAGTAPNEQFF. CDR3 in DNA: TGTGCCAGTACCACCGCAGCGGGGACTGCACCTAATGAGCAGTTCTTC.